Detailed here is one TCR beta chain. What it binds is not known. The CDR3 is 14 amino acids. Germline V gene sequence: CDR1 ENHRY, CDR2 SYGVKD. The record originates from a study of breast tumors, draining lymph nodes, adjacent tissues. Study-level findings and limits: Tumor and nontumor repertoires were significantly more similar in luminal-like than in basal-like breast cancer. The lymph node origin of tumor T cells was framed as consistent with a hypothesis, not demonstrated. Tumor TCR diversity was below lymph nodes but above nontumor tissue. The data were judged consistent with most tumor T cells coming from lymph node and expanding in tumor.

TCRdb redid the calling of the multiplex PCR reads with MiXCR, one entry per CDR3 protein. This table holds 270,000 or so distinct CDR3 sequences, around 31% found once. Axillary draining lymph nodes of breast cancer patients supplied the node samples. Material for sequencing was axillary lymph node tissue. The receptor was isolated from a female donor with breast cancer. Some clones in this sample may be carry-over from other donors' samples. V usage is TRBV10-3 and J usage is TRBJ2-5, with 10 bases fitting TRBD1. The CDR3 nucleotides read TGTACCAGCAGGGGACAGGGGCCGAGAGAGACCCAGTACTTC. Its protein is CTSRGQGPRETQYF.